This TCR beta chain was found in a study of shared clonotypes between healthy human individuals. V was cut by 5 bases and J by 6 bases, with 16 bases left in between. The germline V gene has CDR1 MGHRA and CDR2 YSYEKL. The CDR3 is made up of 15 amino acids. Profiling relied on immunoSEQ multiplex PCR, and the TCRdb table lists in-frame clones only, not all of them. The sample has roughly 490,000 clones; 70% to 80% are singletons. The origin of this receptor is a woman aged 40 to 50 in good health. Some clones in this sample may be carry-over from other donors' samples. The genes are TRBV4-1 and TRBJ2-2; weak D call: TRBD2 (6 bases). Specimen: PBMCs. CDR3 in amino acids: CASSTPSARAGELFF. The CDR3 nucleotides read TGCGCCAGCAGCACCCCTAGCGCAAGGGCCGGGGAGCTGTTTTTT.